This TCR beta chain was sequenced in a study of patients and donors after allogeneic stem cell transplantation. TCRdb re-called the RT-PCR reads through MiXCR, storing one row per CDR3 protein. The sample consists of 150,000 to 250,000 distinct CDR3 sequences, more than 35% of them appearing once. From germline, CDR1 is SQVTM and CDR2 ANQGSEA. V lost 5 bases and J lost 2, with 6 bases in between. The CDR3 runs to 11 residues. The TCR sequence derives from a human donor who was either an allogeneic HSCT recipient or a stem cell or donor lymphocyte infusion donor (not recorded which). It is not recorded whose cells these are; they may come from a transplant donor. The specimen sequenced was blood, either unsorted or a sorted T cell fraction (not recorded which). The chain links TRBV29-1 to TRBJ1-2; D remains unclear. CDR3 nucleotide sequence: TGCAGCGTTCAGGAGAACTATGGCTACACCTTC. It codes for CSVQENYGYTF. The whole variable domain, remainder taken from reference TRBV29-1 and TRBJ1-2, is SAVISQKPSRDICQRGTSLTIQCQVDSQVTMMFWYRQQPGQSLTLIATANQGSEATYESGFVIDKFPISRPNLTFSTLTVSNMSPEDSSIYLCSVQENYGYTFGSGTRLTVV.